A single sample is the source of the 17 T cell receptor beta chains below, sequenced in a study of technical replicates of blood from a handful of donors. Using immunoSEQ multiplex PCR, the repertoire was profiled, and TCRdb retains in-frame clones only, with some absent. Found here are about 94,000 clones, approximately 96% of them singletons; the top ten hold about 0.21%. Sequencing was carried out using T cells isolated from PBMCs. These receptors were collected from a human donor in good health.

The chain is built from TRBV5-1 and TRBJ1-1; 10 bases line up with TRBD1. Per germline, CDR1 SGHRS and CDR2 YFSETQ. V was pared by 9 bases and J by 3 bases, with 8 bases of the junction left unmatched. The CDR3 runs 14 residues. The CDR3 DNA reads TGCGCCACCAGGGGGACAGGGGAGTACACTGAAGCTTTCTTT. This sequence encodes CATRGTGEYTEAFF.

The gene calls are TRBV18 and TRBJ2-1; 13 nucleotides line up with TRBD2. The J segment lost 14 bases and the V segment lost 6 bases, leaving 7 bases of the junction unmatched. This CDR3 is built from 13 residues. The germline gives CDR1 KGHSH, CDR2 LQKENI. CDR3 nucleotide sequence: TGTGCCAGCTCTCCCACTAGCGGGAGGGCCGAGTTCTTC. Protein product: CASSPTSGRAEFF.

This rearrangement joins TRBV5-1 to TRBJ2-5; 10 nucleotides agree with TRBD2. J was trimmed by 5 bases and V by 0 bases; bases with no gene match: 1. CDR3 length: 14 residues. Germline lookup yields CDR1 SGHRS and CDR2 YFSETQ. The CDR3 DNA reads as TGCGCCAGCAGCTTGGCAGCGGGGGGGGAGACCCAGTACTTC. Translating gives CASSLAAGGETQYF.

The chain carries TRBV7-9 and TRBJ2-1; tentative D call: TRBD1 (6 bases). Germline CDR1 and CDR2: SEHNR and FQNEAQ (reference sequence). The CDR3 totals 17 residues. V dropped 4 bases and J dropped 0 bases, with 16 bases sitting between them. The CDR3 here is CASSSNLQGFSYNEQFF. The CDR3 nucleotides read TGTGCCAGCAGCTCGAATTTACAGGGTTTCTCCTACAATGAGCAGTTCTTC. Full variable domain (rest looked up from reference TRBV7-9 and TRBJ2-1): DTGVSQNPRHKITKRGQNVTFRCDPISEHNRLYWYRQTLGQGPEFLTYFQNEAQLEKSRLLSDRFSAERPKGSFSTLEIQRTEQGDSAMYLCASSSNLQGFSYNEQFFGPGTRLTVL.

The chain employs TRBV29-1 and TRBJ2-1; 7 nucleotides agree with TRBD2. The CDR3 length is 15 residues. J gave up 4 bases and V 6 bases, and 12 bases lay outside the gene matches. The germline V gene encodes CDR1 SQVTM and CDR2 ANQGSEA. The DNA of the CDR3 is TGCAGCGTGGGGGGGAGGGGAAAGAATTACAATGAGCAGTTCTTC. Its translation: CSVGGRGKNYNEQFF.

CDR3 coding DNA: TGTGCCAGCAGACGCCGATCCAGGGGGAGAACAGATACGCAGTATTTT. Encoded protein: CASRRRSRGRTDTQYF. This chain uses TRBV28 with TRBJ2-3, with 7 positions matching TRBD1. The CDR3 is 16 amino acids. V dropped 6 bases and J dropped 3; count of bases not matched to a gene: 12. CDR1 is MDHEN, CDR2 SYDVKM, per germline.

The chain links TRBV11-2 to TRBJ2-7, with D perhaps matching TRBD2 (6 bases). The length of the CDR3 is 16 residues. Trimming pared 5 bases from V and 0 bases from J, leaving 17 bases between. Germline CDR1 is SGHAT and CDR2 is FQNNGV. The CDR3 region is CASSLPLASVSYEQYF. CDR3 bases: TGTGCCAGCAGCCTGCCTCTGGCTAGCGTCTCCTACGAGCAGTACTTC.

The chain employs TRBV5-1 and TRBJ1-2, with 12 bases lining up with TRBD1. V lost 5 bases, J lost 5 bases, and 13 bases stayed unmatched. The CDR3 is 17 residues long. The germline V gene has CDR1 SGHRS and CDR2 YFSETQ. CDR3 protein: CASRSTGTGGSRYGYTF. CDR3 bases: TGCGCCAGCAGATCGACCGGGACAGGGGGCTCTCGTTATGGCTACACCTTC.

CDR3 in amino acids: CASSMGTGRMSEAFF. Here the CDR3 DNA reads TGTGCCAGTAGTATGGGGACAGGCCGAATGTCTGAAGCTTTCTTT. This chain joins TRBV19 and TRBJ1-1; 8 nucleotides line up with TRBD1. CDR3 length: 15 amino acids. The ends lost 3 bases at V and 6 bases at J; junction bases unmatched: 9. From germline, CDR1 is LNHDA and CDR2 SQIVND (reference sequence).

CDR3 sequence (DNA): TGTGCCAGCTCGCGTCCGGACAGGGGCGGTGAGCAGTTCTTC. Translated, it gives CASSRPDRGGEQFF. This chain joins TRBV28 and TRBJ2-1; 9 nucleotides agree with TRBD1. The V and J ends lost 8 bases and 9 bases, in that order; junction bases with no gene match: 11. The germline V gene has CDR1 MDHEN and CDR2 SYDVKM. The CDR3 extends over 14 amino acids.

The chain has TRBV6-1 and TRBJ1-1; D not certain. The CDR3 is 12 residues long. V was clipped by 11 bases and J by 0 bases, with 10 bases between them. Germline CDR1 and CDR2: MNHNS and SASEGT. The CDR3 here is CASLGMNTEAFF. In DNA form, the CDR3 reads TGTGCCTCTCTAGGCATGAACACTGAAGCTTTCTTT.

This clone was seen a handful of times. The chain carries TRBV6-5 and TRBJ2-1; 8 nucleotides agree with TRBD2. Per germline, CDR1 MNHEY and CDR2 SVGAGI. The J segment lost 9 bases and the V segment lost 2 bases, leaving 12 bases of the junction unmatched. This CDR3 has 16 amino acids. The CDR3 DNA reads as TGTGCCAGCAGTTACGGGGGTAGCGGGACCCTCAGTGAGCAGTTCTTC. Protein product: CASSYGGSGTLSEQFF.

The chain carries TRBV6-5 and TRBJ2-1, with TRBD1 matching 7 bases. The CDR3 runs 14 residues. V lost 1 base, J lost 14 bases, and 11 bases stayed unmatched. Germline lookup yields CDR1 MNHEY and CDR2 SVGAGI. CDR3: CASSYWRQGVIEFF. The CDR3 DNA reads TGTGCCAGCAGTTACTGGCGACAGGGTGTCATAGAGTTCTTC.

The rearrangement uses TRBV4-2 and TRBJ1-4, with a weak D call TRBD1 (6 bases). The germline CDR1 and CDR2 sequences are LGHNA and YNFKEQ. This CDR3 contains 16 residues. The V end lost 1 base, the J end lost 4 bases, and 13 bases lay between the germline ends. In DNA form, the CDR3 reads TGTGCCAGCAGCCAAGGGACCAGGGGTGTTAATGAAAAACTGTTTTTT. Protein product: CASSQGTRGVNEKLFF.

The chain carries TRBV11-2 and TRBJ2-5, with unresolved D. The CDR3 contains 15 residues. CDR1 SGHAT and CDR2 FQNNGV come from the germline V gene. The V end was cut by 4 bases, the J end by 3 bases, with 15 bases between. CDR3 sequence (DNA): TGTGCCAGCAGCTCATTTCGGTCTGTAAAAGAGACCCAGTACTTC. Protein sequence: CASSSFRSVKETQYF. Complete variable domain (other parts from reference TRBV11-2 and TRBJ2-5): EAGVAQSPRYKIIEKRQSVAFWCNPISGHATLYWYQQILGQGPKLLIQFQNNGVVDDSQLPKDRFSAERLKGVDSTLKIQPAKLEDSAVYLCASSSFRSVKETQYFGPGTRLLVL.

The V and J genes are TRBV28 and TRBJ2-5; 8 nucleotides match TRBD1. The J call may be incorrect, as the DNA end agrees better with TRBJ2-7. This CDR3 has 14 amino acids. Per the germline V gene, CDR1 is MDHEN and CDR2 is SYDVKM. Here the CDR3 reads CASSLTGVPYEQYF. CDR3 coding DNA: TGTGCCAGCAGCTTGACAGGGGTCCCCTACGAGCAGTACTTC.

This clone came up once. The chain couples TRBV15 to TRBJ2-1, with D possibly matching TRBD2 (6 bases). V was shortened by 8 bases and J by 5 bases, with 16 bases between the two germline ends. The germline V gene has CDR1 LNHNV and CDR2 YYDKDF (reference sequence). The CDR3 runs 14 residues. The CDR3 loop reads CATGGTLPNNEQFF. The CDR3 nucleotides are TGTGCCACCGGGGGGACCCTTCCTAACAATGAGCAGTTCTTC.